One sample yielded the 31 T cell receptor beta chains listed below, sequenced in a study of T cell responses to AZD1222 COVID-19 vaccine. Measured with immunoSEQ multiplex PCR; TCRdb has only the in-frame clones, and not every one. The sample includes 120,000 or so clones, 80% to 90% seen only once; the top ten take roughly 1.4%. Sequenced material: peripheral blood, taken on day 0 of AZD1222 vaccination. These receptors were obtained from an adult in good health.

The genes are TRBV25-1 and TRBJ2-5; D may be TRBD1 (5 bases). This CDR3 comprises 13 residues. Germline V lookup: CDR1 MGHDK, CDR2 SYGVNS. The germline V and J ends were trimmed by 9 bases and 1 base, with 12 bases remaining between them. The CDR3: CASQSDIQETQYF. Here the CDR3 DNA reads TGTGCCAGTCAATCGGACATCCAAGAGACCCAGTACTTC.

In DNA, the CDR3 is TGCGCCAGCAGCCAAGAGGTCTCTAGGGGCAACGAGCAGTACTTC. Translation: CASSQEVSRGNEQYF. J is TRBJ2-7 and V is TRBV4-3; TRBD1 is a possible D gene (5 bases). Per the germline V gene, CDR1 is LGHNA and CDR2 is YSLEER. V was shortened by 0 bases and J by 5 bases, with 14 bases between the two germline ends. The CDR3 runs 15 residues.

The chain combines TRBV27 with TRBJ2-7; TRBD2 matches at 8 bases. Looked up from germline, CDR1 is MNHEY and CDR2 is SMNVEV (reference sequence). V shed 2 bases and J 3 bases; nucleotides not matched to a gene: 0. The CDR3 is made up of 13 amino acids. CDR3 nucleotide sequence: TGTGCCAGCAGTTTAGCGGGGGGCTACGAGCAGTACTTC. Encoded protein: CASSLAGGYEQYF.

This sequence joins TRBV3-1 (or the pseudogene TRBV3-2) and TRBJ2-7, with TRBD2 matching 14 bases. The CDR3 loop spans 19 amino acids. J lost 4 bases, V lost 2 bases, and 13 bases had no gene match. Looked up from germline, CDR1 is LGHDT and CDR2 is YNNKEL (reference sequence). The CDR3 nucleotides read TGTGCCAGCAGCCAACCGCCCGGGACTAGCGGGAGAGGGTTTTACGAGCAGTACTTC. Encoded protein: CASSQPPGTSGRGFYEQYF.

This clone has only one observation. The V and J genes are TRBV15 and TRBJ1-6; a weak D match, TRBD1 (5 bases). Germline V gene data show CDR1 as LNHNV and CDR2 as YYDKDF (reference sequence). This CDR3 spans 18 amino acids. The ends were cut back, 2 bases at V and 6 bases at J, with 20 bases in the middle. The CDR3 here is CATSRLSGQRGSNSPLHF. The CDR3 DNA is TGTGCCACCAGCAGATTGTCGGGGCAGAGGGGCTCTAATTCACCCCTCCACTTT.

The J gene is TRBJ2-7, the V gene TRBV19; possible D gene TRBD1, 5 bases. Germline V gives CDR1 LNHDA, CDR2 SQIVND (reference sequence). The CDR3 covers 14 residues. V lost 10 bases, J lost 0 bases, and 16 bases lay in between. The CDR3 DNA reads TGTGCCACCCAAGACAGCTTAAGCTCCTACGAGCAGTACTTC. Its translation: CATQDSLSSYEQYF.

This chain uses TRBV13 with TRBJ2-7; TRBD1 aligns across 7 bases. CDR1 and CDR2 from the germline V gene are PRHDT and FYEKMQ (reference sequence). Trimming cost V 5 bases and J 1 base; bases outside gene matches: 2. This CDR3 has 13 residues. The CDR3 DNA follows: TGTGCCAGCAGCCCGGGACAGTCCTACGAGCAGTACTTC. Its protein product is CASSPGQSYEQYF.

The chain recombines TRBV19 with TRBJ2-7; TRBD1 matches 9 bases. CDR3 length: 15 amino acids. Germline V gene lookup returns CDR1 LNHDA and CDR2 SQIVND (reference sequence). Trimming took 3 bases from V and 3 from J; bases not matched to a gene: 6. Written as DNA, the CDR3 is TGTGCCAGTAGTATTGGGACAGGGCTGAACTACGAGCAGTACTTC. Its protein is CASSIGTGLNYEQYF.

This clone was counted between two and nine times. The CDR3: CASSLYPGARSEQYF. The CDR3 coding sequence is TGTGCCAGCAGTTTATATCCAGGGGCTAGATCCGAGCAGTACTTC. The chain carries TRBV27 and TRBJ2-7; weak D call: TRBD1 (6 bases). The CDR3 totals 15 residues. Germline V gene lookup returns CDR1 MNHEY and CDR2 SMNVEV (reference sequence). Trimming removed 1 base from V and 6 bases from J, with 16 bases in between.

This chain uses TRBV21-1 with TRBJ1-2; whether TRBD1, the table's D call, matches the DNA was not checked. TRBV21-1 is described as a pseudogene. The CDR3 is 16 residues long. CDR3 amino acids: CASSRTPQGEDYGYTF. CDR3 coding DNA: TGTGCCAGCAGCCGGACGCCCCAGGGGGAGGACTATGGCTACACCTTC.

The chain carries TRBV6-2 or TRBV6-3 and TRBJ2-7; D remains unclear. The CDR3 spans 15 residues. V lost 5 bases to trimming and J lost 0 bases, with 14 bases between them. Germline V gene sequence: CDR1 MNHEY, CDR2 SVGEGT. CDR3 residues: CASSQDFLSSYEQYF. For the CDR3, the DNA is TGTGCCAGCAGTCAAGACTTCCTTAGCTCCTACGAGCAGTACTTC.

This chain links TRBV7-2 with TRBJ2-4; 8 bases line up with TRBD1. Germline CDR1 SGHTA, CDR2 FQGNSA. The J segment lost 3 bases and the V segment lost 4 bases, leaving 11 bases of the junction unmatched. CDR3 length: 17 amino acids. CDR3 sequence: CASSSRLQGVGKNIQYF. The CDR3 nucleotides are TGTGCCAGCAGCTCACGGTTACAGGGGGTGGGCAAAAACATTCAGTACTTC. The complete variable domain, with remaining parts taken from reference TRBV7-2 and TRBJ2-4, reads GAGVSQSPSNKVTEKGKDVELRCDPISGHTALYWYRQSLGQGLEFLIYFQGNSAPDKSGLPSDRFSAERTGGSVSTLTIQRTQQEDSAVYLCASSSRLQGVGKNIQYFGAGTRLSVL.

This chain connects TRBV9 to TRBJ2-3; D possibly matches TRBD1 or TRBD2 (7 bases each). Germline V gives CDR1 SGDLS, CDR2 YYNGEE. V was clipped by 3 bases and J by 3 bases, with 14 bases between them. This CDR3 is built from 15 residues. The CDR3 nucleotides read TGTGCCAGCAGCGCCCTCCAGGGGGGGACAGATACGCAGTATTTT. It specifies CASSALQGGTDTQYF.

J is TRBJ2-1 and V is TRBV25-1; D unresolved. Germline CDR1 is MGHDK and CDR2 is SYGVNS. CDR3 length: 11 amino acids. Trimming removed 5 bases at V and 6 bases at J, with 5 bases between. CDR3 DNA sequence: TGTGCCAGCAGTCGCGTCAATGAGCAGTTCTTC. This sequence encodes CASSRVNEQFF.

V is TRBV5-1 and J is TRBJ1-1; 7 nucleotides match TRBD1. The V gene's germline CDR1 is SGHRS and CDR2 YFSETQ. J lost 3 bases, V lost 7 bases, and 6 bases had no gene match. The CDR3 length is 13 residues. CDR3: CASAWDSYTEAFF. As DNA, the CDR3 is TGCGCCAGCGCCTGGGACAGCTACACTGAAGCTTTCTTT. Full variable domain (remainder filled in from reference TRBV5-1 and TRBJ1-1): KAGVTQTPRYLIKTRGQQVTLSCSPISGHRSVSWYQQTPGQGLQFLFEYFSETQRNKGNFPGRFSGRQFSNSRSEMNVSTLELGDSALYLCASAWDSYTEAFFGQGTRLTVV.

The gene calls are TRBV18 and TRBJ2-5; no clear D gene. V shed 4 bases and J shed 1 base, with 1 base lying between them. CDR1 is KGHSH and CDR2 is LQKENI in the germline V gene. This CDR3 is built from 11 residues. The CDR3 bases are TGTGCCAGCTCACTCCAAGAGACCCAGTACTTC. It yields the protein CASSLQETQYF.

The V call is TRBV25-1, the J call TRBJ1-1, with no clear D. Germline-derived CDR1 and CDR2 are MGHDK and SYGVNS. The length of the CDR3 is 14 residues. V was cut by 0 bases and J by 2 bases, with 7 bases left in between. This CDR3 reads CASSEYSANTEAFF. The CDR3 nucleotides read TGTGCCAGCAGTGAATATTCGGCAAACACTGAAGCTTTCTTT.

The chain couples TRBV9 to TRBJ2-7, with 9 bases fitting TRBD1. CDR1 and CDR2 from the germline V gene are SGDLS and YYNGEE. The CDR3 extends over 13 amino acids. V shed 7 bases and J 1 base; nucleotides not matched to a gene: 3. The CDR3 DNA is TGTGCCAGCTCCGGGACAGGGTCCTACGAGCAGTACTTC. It yields the protein CASSGTGSYEQYF.

The V call is TRBV15, the J call TRBJ1-4; a possible D gene is TRBD1 (5 bases). The CDR3 has 14 residues. V was clipped by 0 bases and J by 8 bases, with 10 bases between them. Germline CDR1 is LNHNV and CDR2 is YYDKDF (reference sequence). The CDR3 coding sequence is TGTGCCACCAGCAGAGATTTCCCAGGGGAAAAACTGTTTTTT. The encoded protein is CATSRDFPGEKLFF.

The rearrangement uses TRBV13 and TRBJ2-5, with a weak D call TRBD2 (8 bases). Trimming removed 8 bases at V and 5 bases at J, with 18 bases between. Germline V CDR1 and CDR2: PRHDT, FYEKMQ (reference sequence). This CDR3 contains 14 residues. CDR3 sequence (DNA): TGTGCCAGCCGACCGGGAGGGGGCTCGGAGACCCAGTACTTC. Translated, it gives CASRPGGGSETQYF.

The rearrangement links TRBV29-1 to TRBJ1-2; D unresolved. The germline gives CDR1 SQVTM, CDR2 ANQGSEA. V lost 4 bases, J lost 5 bases, and 8 bases lay in between. CDR3 length equals 11 residues. For the CDR3, the DNA is TGCAGCGTTGGGGGAGGTTATGGCTACACCTTC. It translates to CSVGGGYGYTF.

This CDR3 reads CASSLGSDNFF. CDR3 bases: TGTGCCAGCAGCTTGGGTTCGGACAATTTCTTC. The V and J genes are TRBV7-9 and TRBJ2-1; TRBD1 is a possible D gene (5 bases). Germline lookup yields CDR1 SEHNR and CDR2 FQNEAQ (reference sequence). Trimming took 3 bases from V and 16 from J, leaving 13 bases between them. The CDR3 totals 11 residues.

The rearrangement joins TRBV10-3 to TRBJ1-1, with D hard to call. Trimming cost V 5 bases and J 2 bases, with 6 bases left between them. This CDR3 has 12 residues. Germline CDR1 ENHRY, CDR2 SYGVKD. The CDR3 here is CAISRTNTEAFF. DNA for the CDR3: TGTGCCATCAGTAGGACTAACACTGAAGCTTTCTTT.

This clone was recorded once. The V gene is TRBV19, the J gene TRBJ2-7; 7 bases agree with TRBD2. The CDR3 is made up of 16 amino acids. Germline V gene sequence: CDR1 LNHDA, CDR2 SQIVND (reference sequence). J lost 3 bases, V lost 1 base, and 9 bases had no gene match. This CDR3 reads CASSIASGNKGYEQYF. The CDR3 DNA is TGTGCCAGTAGTATAGCGAGCGGGAACAAGGGCTACGAGCAGTACTTC.

CDR3 region: CAISVTGWFRTPNYGYTF. The CDR3 DNA reads as TGTGCCATCAGCGTGACAGGGTGGTTTCGGACGCCTAACTATGGCTACACCTTC. J is TRBJ1-2 and V is TRBV10-3, with TRBD1 matching 7 bases. The CDR3 length is 18 residues. Germline V gives CDR1 ENHRY, CDR2 SYGVKD. The V and J ends lost 6 bases and 0 bases, in that order; junction bases with no gene match: 16.

The chain combines TRBV7-9 with TRBJ2-3; D not resolved. Germline V gene sequence: CDR1 SEHNR, CDR2 FQNEAQ (reference sequence). V shed 3 bases and J shed 2 bases, with 6 bases lying between them. This CDR3 spans 13 amino acids. CDR3 protein: CASSFPITDTQYF. The CDR3 bases are TGTGCCAGCAGCTTCCCTATCACAGATACGCAGTATTTT.

CDR3 nucleotide sequence: TGTGCCAGCAGTTCGAGTTCTCATGCCTACGAGCAGTACTTC. Translated, it gives CASSSSSHAYEQYF. The chain uses TRBV25-1 and TRBJ2-7; D uncertain. V lost 5 bases to trimming and J lost 2 bases, with 13 bases between them. Germline values: CDR1 MGHDK, CDR2 SYGVNS. The CDR3 covers 14 residues.

The V and J genes are TRBV5-5 and TRBJ1-2, with 7 bases matching TRBD1. The CDR3 is made up of 17 amino acids. Germline lookup yields CDR1 SGHKS and CDR2 YYEKEE (reference sequence). After removal of 2 bases from V and 1 base from J, the junction contained 11 bases not matched to a gene. CDR3 loop: CASSFRDRGSLNYGYTF. In DNA form, the CDR3 reads TGTGCCAGCAGCTTCCGGGACAGAGGATCCCTTAACTATGGCTACACCTTC.

CDR3 amino acids: CASSQGLQVSPYNEQFF. The CDR3 nucleotides are TGTGCCAGCAGCCAAGGGCTTCAGGTATCCCCCTACAATGAGCAGTTCTTC. The gene calls are TRBV3-1 (or the pseudogene TRBV3-2) and TRBJ2-1; D ambiguous. The V end lost 1 base, the J end lost 2 bases, and 15 bases lay between the germline ends. This CDR3 is 17 amino acids long. Germline-derived CDR1 and CDR2 are LGHDT and YNNKEL (reference sequence).

V and J are TRBV18 and TRBJ1-1; 7 bases are a match to TRBD1. Per germline, CDR1 KGHSH and CDR2 LQKENI. This CDR3 has 20 amino acids. The ends lost 3 bases at V and 0 bases at J; junction bases unmatched: 19. CDR3 in amino acids: CASSPPPIWTGYNMNTEAFF. In DNA, the CDR3 is TGTGCCAGCTCACCCCCTCCCATCTGGACAGGCTACAACATGAACACTGAAGCTTTCTTT.

The chain recombines TRBV28 with TRBJ1-5; weak D call: TRBD1 (5 bases). Trimming cost V 3 bases and J 7 bases, with 13 bases left between them. This CDR3 has 14 residues. From germline, CDR1 is MDHEN and CDR2 SYDVKM. DNA of the CDR3: TGTGCCAGCAGTTTGGCCGGGGGTGGCCAGCCCCAGCATTTT. This codes for CASSLAGGGQPQHF.